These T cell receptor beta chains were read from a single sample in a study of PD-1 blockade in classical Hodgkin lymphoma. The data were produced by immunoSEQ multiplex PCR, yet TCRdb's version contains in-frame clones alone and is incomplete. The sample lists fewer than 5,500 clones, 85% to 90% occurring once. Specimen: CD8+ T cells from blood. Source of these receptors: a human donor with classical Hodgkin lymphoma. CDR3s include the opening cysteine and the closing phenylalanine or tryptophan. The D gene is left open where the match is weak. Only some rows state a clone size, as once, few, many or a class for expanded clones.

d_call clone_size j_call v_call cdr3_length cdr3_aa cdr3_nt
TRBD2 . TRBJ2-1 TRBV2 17 CASSELAGGDSYNEQFF TGTGCCAGCAGTGAACTAGCGGGGGGGGACTCCTACAATGAGCAGTTCTTC
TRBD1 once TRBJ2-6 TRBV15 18 CATSTRTGAHSGANVLTF TGTGCCACCAGCACCCGGACAGGCGCCCACTCTGGGGCCAACGTCCTGACTTTC
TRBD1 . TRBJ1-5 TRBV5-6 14 CASSLEGQQHPQHF TGTGCCAGCAGCTTGGAGGGACAGCAGCACCCCCAGCATTTT
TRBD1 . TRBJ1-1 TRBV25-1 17 CASSELQGRGVNTEAFF TGTGCCAGCAGTGAATTACAGGGGAGGGGGGTGAACACTGAAGCTTTCTTT
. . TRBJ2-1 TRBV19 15 CASSIMRRALDEQFF TGTGCCAGTAGTATAATGCGGAGGGCTCTCGATGAGCAGTTCTTC
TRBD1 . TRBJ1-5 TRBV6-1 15 CASSEEGAGNQPQHF TGTGCCAGCAGTGAAGAGGGGGCAGGTAATCAGCCCCAGCATTTT
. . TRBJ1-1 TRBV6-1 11 CASKDIAEAFF TGTGCCAGCAAGGATATCGCTGAAGCTTTCTTT
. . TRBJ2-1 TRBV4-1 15 CASRSTRDARNEQFF TGCGCCAGCAGAAGCACCCGGGACGCACGCAATGAGCAGTTCTTC
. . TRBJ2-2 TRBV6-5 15 CASSYGSGDTGELFF TGTGCCAGCAGTTACGGTAGCGGCGACACCGGGGAGCTGTTTTTT
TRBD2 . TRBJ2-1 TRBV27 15 CASSSGTSGVNEQFF TGTGCCAGCAGTTCAGGGACTAGCGGAGTTAATGAGCAGTTCTTC
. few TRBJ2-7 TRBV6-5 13 CASSYGPHYEQYF TGTGCCAGCAGTTACGGTCCTCACTACGAGCAGTACTTC